Listed below are T cell receptor beta chains from one sample, sequenced in a study of CD8+ T cells in alopecia areata. This table comes from immunoSEQ multiplex PCR, and its TCRdb copy is limited to in-frame clones, with some not included. The sample shows about 190,000 clones, 50% to 60% of them seen only once. The sequenced sample was CD4+ T cells sorted from blood, obtained at week 4, from a patient treated with tofacitinib. These receptors came from a human donor with alopecia areata. Each CDR3 is given with its conserved first and last residue. D genes are given only for firm matches. Where a row states a size, it is once, few, many or the class of an expanded clone; other rows omit it.

clone size	V gene	D gene	J gene	CDR3 DNA	CDR3 protein
once	TRBV6-5	NA	TRBJ2-5	TGTGCCAGCAGGGGTTCGGCTGTAGAGACCCAGTACTTC	CASRGSAVETQYF
NA	TRBV5-1	TRBD2	TRBJ2-4	TGCGCCAGCAGCTATTCTAGCGGAACTACCCTAGCCAAAAACATTCAGTACTTC	CASSYSSGTTLAKNIQYF
few	TRBV30	TRBD1	TRBJ1-3	TGTGCCTGGAGTCGACAGGGGTTCTCTGGAAACACCATATATTTT	CAWSRQGFSGNTIYF
NA	TRBV29-1	TRBD2	TRBJ2-7	TGCAGCGCTTACGTGTTCGGGCTAGCGGGCGCCTACGAGCAGTACTTC	CSAYVFGLAGAYEQYF
NA	TRBV4-3	NA	TRBJ2-5	TGCGCCAGCAGCGCGGCATGGAGGAGGGAGACCCAGTACTTC	CASSAAWRRETQYF
NA	TRBV29-1	NA	TRBJ2-5	TGCAGCGTTGAAACGGGCTGGGGAGGTCGTCAAGAGACCCAGTACTTC	CSVETGWGGRQETQYF
few	TRBV4-3	NA	TRBJ1-2	TGCGCCAGCAGCCAAGATACGGGAAACTATGGCTACACCTTC	CASSQDTGNYGYTF
once	TRBV28	NA	TRBJ2-5	TGTGCCAGCAGGGTAGGGGGAGGGACCCAGTACTTC	CASRVGGGTQYF
NA	TRBV2	NA	TRBJ2-4	TGTGCCAGCCAGGGGACCAGGAAGAACATTCAGTACTTC	CASQGTRKNIQYF
NA	TRBV5-6	NA	TRBJ1-2	TGTGCCAGCAGCTTCAGGACAGCCTTATCCTTC	CASSFRTALSF
NA	TRBV18	NA	TRBJ2-1	TGTGCCAGCTCACCACCGACCGGCGATGAGCAGTTCTTC	CASSPPTGDEQFF
NA	TRBV9	TRBD2	TRBJ2-3	TGTGCCAGCAGCGTATTCGGTAGCGGGAGCACAGATACGCAGTATTTT	CASSVFGSGSTDTQYF
once	TRBV28	NA	TRBJ2-7	TGTGCCAGCACTGGGGTCCGGGTGTCTAAGCAGTACTTC	CASTGVRVSKQYF
NA	TRBV29-1	NA	TRBJ1-4	TGCAGCGGGGGCCGAACGGGCGAAAAACTGTTTTTT	CSGGRTGEKLFF
once	TRBV7-9	TRBD1	TRBJ1-1	TGTGCCAGCGACAGGGGGGGAACTGAAGCTTTCTTT	CASDRGGTEAFF
NA	TRBV4-1	TRBD2	TRBJ2-3	TGCGCCAGCAGCCAGACGGGGGGGGCGAGGATAGTAGATACGCAGTATTTT	CASSQTGGARIVDTQYF
once	TRBV7-2	TRBD2	TRBJ2-5	TGTGCCAGCAGCCGGGGACTAGCGGGAGAGACCCAGTACTTC	CASSRGLAGETQYF
NA	TRBV27	TRBD2	TRBJ2-1	TGTGCCAGCAGTCCTTGGACTAGCGGGCACAATGAGCAGTTCTTC	CASSPWTSGHNEQFF
NA	TRBV7-7	TRBD1	TRBJ2-2	TGTGCCAGCAGCTCAGGACAGGGGAACACCGGGGAGCTGTTTTTT	CASSSGQGNTGELFF
few	TRBV10-3	NA	TRBJ2-1	TGTGCCATCAGTGAGACTGACGGGAATGAGCAGTTCTTC	CAISETDGNEQFF
few	TRBV28	NA	TRBJ2-3	TGTGCCAGCAGTTTATCGGATACGCAGTATTTT	CASSLSDTQYF
NA	TRBV15	TRBD1	TRBJ2-1	TGTGCCACCAGCACCCGACAGGGTGTGGGACAGTTCTTC	CATSTRQGVGQFF
NA	TRBV7-2	TRBD2	TRBJ2-1	TGTGCCAGCAGCCGGGAGGGGGTCGGCGAGCAGTTCTTC	CASSREGVGEQFF
NA	TRBV7-2	NA	TRBJ2-7	TGTGCCAGCAGGCCCAGCGGTACCTACGAGCAGTACTTC	CASRPSGTYEQYF
NA	TRBV30	TRBD1	TRBJ1-1	TGTGCCTGGACCTGGACAGGCTTGAACACTGAAGCTTTCTTT	CAWTWTGLNTEAFF
NA	TRBV15	NA	TRBJ1-5	TGTGCCACCAGCAGGGAAGGGTTCAATCAGCCCCAGCATTTT	CATSREGFNQPQHF
NA	TRBV9	NA	TRBJ1-1	TGTGCCAGCAGCTCCAACCCCGGGCGGGGGGCGAGGACTGAAGCTTTCTTT	CASSSNPGRGARTEAFF
NA	TRBV6-5	TRBD1	TRBJ2-2	TGTGCCAGCAGTTACTTCGGGACAGGTCCCGGGGAGCTGTTTTTT	CASSYFGTGPGELFF
NA	TRBV5-1	NA	TRBJ2-7	TGCGCCAGCAGCTGGGTCAGTGAATCCTACGAGCAGTACTTC	CASSWVSESYEQYF
NA	TRBV30	NA	TRBJ2-3	TGTGCCTGGATGAGGGGCGTGGATACGCAGTATTTT	CAWMRGVDTQYF
few	TRBV29-1	NA	TRBJ1-2	TGCAGCGTCTCCCCGGGATCAGGGACGTCGATTGGCTACACCTTC	CSVSPGSGTSIGYTF
once	TRBV11-2	NA	TRBJ1-2	TGTGCCAGCAGCTTAGGGGGGCCCTATGGCTACACCTTC	CASSLGGPYGYTF
NA	TRBV4-2	NA	TRBJ2-5	TGTGCCAGCAGCCACACAGACAGCCGTACGTACTTC	CASSHTDSRTYF
few	TRBV5-1	NA	TRBJ1-3	TGCGCCAGCAGCTTGGAAGAAGGAAACACCATATATTTT	CASSLEEGNTIYF
NA	TRBV30	TRBD1	TRBJ1-2	TGTGCCTGGAGTCTCGGACAGGGACGATTCCACTTC	CAWSLGQGRFHF
NA	TRBV9	NA	TRBJ2-3	TGTGCCAGCAGCCCAAGGCCCCCTCCCACTAGCTGGAGCACAGATACGCAGTATTTT	CASSPRPPPTSWSTDTQYF
NA	TRBV5-1	TRBD1	TRBJ2-7	TGCGCCAGCAGCCGAGGACAGGGGGCGTCCGAGCAGTACTTC	CASSRGQGASEQYF
NA	TRBV7-2	NA	TRBJ2-5	TGTGCCAGCAGCGGCAGGGAGACCCAGTACTTC	CASSGRETQYF
NA	TRBV27	NA	TRBJ2-4	TGTGCCAGCAGAGCTAAAGGTGGCATTCAGTACTTC	CASRAKGGIQYF
NA	TRBV9	NA	TRBJ2-3	TGTGCCAGCAGCGAGGGTGGGACAGATACGCAGTATTTT	CASSEGGTDTQYF
NA	TRBV9	TRBD1	TRBJ2-3	TGTGCCAGCAGCGTAGGGACAGGGACCTCTAGCACAGATACGCAGTATTTT	CASSVGTGTSSTDTQYF
few	TRBV11-2	NA	TRBJ2-5	TGTGCCAGCAGCTTGGGAGAGACCCAGTACTTC	CASSLGETQYF
NA	TRBV6-6	TRBD1	TRBJ1-1	TGTGCCAGCAGTTACTCAGGGGGCAACACTGAAGCTTTCTTT	CASSYSGGNTEAFF
NA	TRBV10-3	NA	TRBJ2-1	TGTGCCATCAGGATGTACAATGAGCAGTTCTTC	CAIRMYNEQFF
few	TRBV9	TRBD2	TRBJ2-7	TGTGCCAGCAGCGGTTTTCGGGAGGGCGAGTTGTACGAGCAGTACTTC	CASSGFREGELYEQYF
NA	TRBV6-1	NA	TRBJ1-5	TGTGCCAGCAGTGAAGACACATATCAGCCCCAGCATTTT	CASSEDTYQPQHF
NA	TRBV29-1	NA	TRBJ2-1	TGCAGCGCTCGGACATCCTACAATGAGCAGTTCTTC	CSARTSYNEQFF
NA	TRBV29-1	NA	TRBJ2-3	TGCAGCGTTGAGCGGGTTGGAGATACGCAGTATTTT	CSVERVGDTQYF